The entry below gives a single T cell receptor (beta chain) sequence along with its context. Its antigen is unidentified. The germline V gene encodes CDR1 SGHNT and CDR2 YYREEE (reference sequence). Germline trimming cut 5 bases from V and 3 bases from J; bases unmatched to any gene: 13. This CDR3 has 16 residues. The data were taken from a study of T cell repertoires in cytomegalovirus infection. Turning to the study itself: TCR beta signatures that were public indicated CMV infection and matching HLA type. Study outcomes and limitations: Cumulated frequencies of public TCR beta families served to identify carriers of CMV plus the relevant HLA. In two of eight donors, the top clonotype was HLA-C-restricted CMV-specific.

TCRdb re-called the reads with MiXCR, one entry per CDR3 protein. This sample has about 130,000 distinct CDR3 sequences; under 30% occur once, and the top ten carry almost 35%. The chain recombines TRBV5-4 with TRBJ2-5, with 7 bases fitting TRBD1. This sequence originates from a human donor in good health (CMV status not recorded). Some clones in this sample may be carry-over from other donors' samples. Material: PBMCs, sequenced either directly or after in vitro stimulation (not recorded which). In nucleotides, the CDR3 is TGTGCCAGCAGTTTCAAGACAGGGATAGGAAAAGAGACCCAGTACTTC. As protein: CASSFKTGIGKETQYF.